This TCR beta chain comes out of a study of regulatory T cells in long-lasting Graves disease. The overall study: Persistence in Graves' disease required over 5 years of antithyroid drugs plus positive TSH receptor antibodies.

Germline V gene data show CDR1 as LNHDA and CDR2 as SQIVND (reference sequence). The V gene lost 6 bases and the J gene lost 3 bases, with 12 bases spanning the gap. CDR3 length: 13 residues. To make TCR beta libraries, researchers used iRepertoire HTBI primers and Arm-PCR of CDR3 regions. TCRdb recomputed calls from the multiplex PCR reads with MiXCR, one row per CDR3 protein. The sample holds 350,000 to 450,000 distinct CDR3 sequences, 20% seen once. Documented time point: persistent/refractory GD, antithyroid drugs over 5 years with positive TRAb. PBMCs provided the RNA from which the TCR library was made.

This sequence originates from a female donor with Graves disease. Specimen: peripheral blood mononuclear cells (PBMCs), collected when the disease was refractory, from a patient treated with antithyroid drugs. This chain links TRBV19 with TRBJ2-7, with D uncertain. For the CDR3, the DNA is TGTGCCAGTAGGGGCGGAGAAAACTACGAGCAGTACTTC. It encodes CASRGGENYEQYF. The full variable domain, in which reference TRBV19 and TRBJ2-7 provide the parts outside the CDR3, is DGGITQSPKYLFRKEGQNVTLSCEQNLNHDAMYWYRQDPGQGLRLIYYSQIVNDFQKGDIAEGYSVSREKKESFPLTVTSAQKNPTAFYLCASRGGENYEQYFGPGTRLTVT.